This TCR beta chain is drawn from a study of blood T cell repertoires in COVID-19. Across the study: Acute-phase and convalescent COVID-19 samples originated in the United States, Italy and Spain.

In the original workflow: Using reference gene primer amplification, nucleated cell counts were estimated. Libraries were prepared by immunoSEQ multiplex PCR; TCRdb keeps only in-frame clonotypes and omits some of them. V, J and clone size reflect that table, while D and trimming were determined from the DNA. The sample includes more than 90,000 clones, 80% to 90% seen only once; the top ten take roughly 12%. This CDR3 contains 13 residues. The trim removed 3 bases at V and 7 bases at J, leaving 3 bases unmatched. Germline CDR1 and CDR2: MDHEN and SYDVKM. The genes are TRBV28 and TRBJ1-5; 7 bases fit TRBD1. The origin of this receptor is a woman in her 30s with acute or convalescent COVID-19. Sequenced input: peripheral blood. CDR3 bases: TGTGCCAGCAGTTTTCAGGGGGAACAGCCCCAGCATTTT. This gives the protein CASSFQGEQPQHF.